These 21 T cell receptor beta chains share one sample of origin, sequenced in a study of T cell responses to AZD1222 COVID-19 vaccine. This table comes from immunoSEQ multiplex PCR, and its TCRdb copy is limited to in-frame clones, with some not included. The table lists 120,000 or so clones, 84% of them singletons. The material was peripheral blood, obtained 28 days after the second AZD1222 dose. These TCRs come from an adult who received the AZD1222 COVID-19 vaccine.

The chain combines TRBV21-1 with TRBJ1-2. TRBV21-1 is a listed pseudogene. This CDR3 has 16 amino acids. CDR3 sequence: CASSKGVRVAYYGYTF. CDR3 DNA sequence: TGTGCCAGCAGCAAAGGGGTAAGAGTCGCCTACTATGGCTACACCTTC.

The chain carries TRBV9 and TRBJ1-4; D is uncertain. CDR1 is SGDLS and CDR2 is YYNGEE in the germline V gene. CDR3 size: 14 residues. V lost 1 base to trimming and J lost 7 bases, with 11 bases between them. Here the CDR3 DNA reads TGTGCCAGCAGCGTAACCCCCCTAGGTGAAAAACTGTTTTTT. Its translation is CASSVTPLGEKLFF.

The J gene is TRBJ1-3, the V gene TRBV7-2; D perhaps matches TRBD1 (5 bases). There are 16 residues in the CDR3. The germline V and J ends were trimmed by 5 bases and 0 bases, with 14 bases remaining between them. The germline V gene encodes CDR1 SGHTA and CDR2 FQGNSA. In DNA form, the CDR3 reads TGTGCCAGCAGCCCTACGGGGGTGAGCTCTGGAAACACCATATATTTT. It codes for CASSPTGVSSGNTIYF.

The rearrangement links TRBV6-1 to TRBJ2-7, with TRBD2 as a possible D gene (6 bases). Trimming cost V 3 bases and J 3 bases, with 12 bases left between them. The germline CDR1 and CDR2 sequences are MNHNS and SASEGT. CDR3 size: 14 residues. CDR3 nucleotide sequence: TGTGCCAGCAGTGAGGTGGGGGGAGGCTACGAGCAGTACTTC. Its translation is CASSEVGGGYEQYF.

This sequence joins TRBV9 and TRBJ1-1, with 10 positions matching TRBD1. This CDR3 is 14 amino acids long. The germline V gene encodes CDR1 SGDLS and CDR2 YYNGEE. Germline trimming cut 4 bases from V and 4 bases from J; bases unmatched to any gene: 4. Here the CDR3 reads CASSPGQGGTEAFF. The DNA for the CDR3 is TGTGCCAGCAGCCCCGGACAGGGGGGCACTGAAGCTTTCTTT. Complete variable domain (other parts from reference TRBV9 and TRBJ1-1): DSGVTQTPKHLITATGQRVTLRCSPRSGDLSVYWYQQSLDQGLQFLIQYYNGEERAKGNILERFSAQQFPDLHSELNLSSLELGDSALYFCASSPGQGGTEAFFGQGTRLTVV.

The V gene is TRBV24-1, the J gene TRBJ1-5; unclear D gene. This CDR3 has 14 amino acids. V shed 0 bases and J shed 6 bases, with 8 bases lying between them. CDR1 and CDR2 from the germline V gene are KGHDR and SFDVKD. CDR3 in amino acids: CATSDLSSRQPQHF. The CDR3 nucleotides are TGTGCCACCAGTGATTTGAGTAGCCGTCAGCCCCAGCATTTT.

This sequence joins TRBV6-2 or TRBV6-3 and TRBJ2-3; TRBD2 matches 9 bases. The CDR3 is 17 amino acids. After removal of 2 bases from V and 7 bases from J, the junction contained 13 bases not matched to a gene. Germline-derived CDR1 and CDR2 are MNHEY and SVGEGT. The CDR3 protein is CASSYSWERGVEYTQYF. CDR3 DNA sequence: TGTGCCAGCAGTTACAGCTGGGAGCGGGGGGTGGAGTATACGCAGTATTTT.

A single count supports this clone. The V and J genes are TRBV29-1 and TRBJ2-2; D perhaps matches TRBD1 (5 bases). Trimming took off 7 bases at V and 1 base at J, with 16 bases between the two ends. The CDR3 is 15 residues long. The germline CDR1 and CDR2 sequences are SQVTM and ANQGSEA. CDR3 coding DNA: TGCAGCGCCATCCAGGGAATGGGGAACACCGGGGAGCTGTTTTTT. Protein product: CSAIQGMGNTGELFF.

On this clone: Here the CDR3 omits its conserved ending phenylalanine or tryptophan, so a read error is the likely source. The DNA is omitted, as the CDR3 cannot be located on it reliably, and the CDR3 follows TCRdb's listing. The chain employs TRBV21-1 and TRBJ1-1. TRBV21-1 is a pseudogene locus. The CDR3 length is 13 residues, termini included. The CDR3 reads CASSKEVGADVFI.

The CDR3 region has the DNA TGCGCCAGCAGCCAAGATGGGGGGGGCAGTAGCTCTGGAAACACCATATATTTT. Translating gives CASSQDGGGSSSGNTIYF. V and J are TRBV4-3 and TRBJ1-3, with D perhaps TRBD1 (6 bases). This CDR3 contains 18 residues. Trimming cost V 0 bases and J 0 bases, with 15 bases left between them. The germline CDR1 and CDR2 sequences are LGHNA and YSLEER.

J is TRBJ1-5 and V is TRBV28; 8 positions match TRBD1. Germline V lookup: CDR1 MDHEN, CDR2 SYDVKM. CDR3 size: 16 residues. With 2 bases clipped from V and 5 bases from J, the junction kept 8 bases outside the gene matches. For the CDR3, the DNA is TGTGCCAGCAGTTTAATCGGCAGGGGGCTACATCAGCCCCAGCATTTT. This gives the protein CASSLIGRGLHQPQHF. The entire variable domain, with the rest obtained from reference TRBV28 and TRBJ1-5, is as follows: DVKVTQSSRYLVKRTGEKVFLECVQDMDHENMFWYRQDPGLGLRLIYFSYDVKMKEKGDIPEGYSVSREKKERFSLILESASTNQTSMYLCASSLIGRGLHQPQHFGDGTRLSIL.

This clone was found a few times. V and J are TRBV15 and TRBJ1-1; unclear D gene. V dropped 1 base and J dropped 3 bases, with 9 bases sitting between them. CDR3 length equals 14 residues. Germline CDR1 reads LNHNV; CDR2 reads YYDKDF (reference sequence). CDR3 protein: CATSRGTYYTEAFF. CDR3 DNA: TGTGCCACCAGCAGAGGAACTTATTACACTGAAGCTTTCTTT.

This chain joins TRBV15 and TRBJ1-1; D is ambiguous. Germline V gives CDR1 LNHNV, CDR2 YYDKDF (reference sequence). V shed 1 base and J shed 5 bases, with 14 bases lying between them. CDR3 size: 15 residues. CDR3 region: CATSRVESALTEAFF. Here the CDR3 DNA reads TGTGCCACCAGCAGAGTGGAGAGTGCTTTGACTGAAGCTTTCTTT.

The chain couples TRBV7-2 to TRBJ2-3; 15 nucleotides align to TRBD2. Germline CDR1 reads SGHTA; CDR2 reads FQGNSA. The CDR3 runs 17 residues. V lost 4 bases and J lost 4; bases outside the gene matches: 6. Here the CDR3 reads CASSWWGLAGGPDTQYF. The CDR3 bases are TGTGCCAGCAGCTGGTGGGGACTAGCGGGGGGACCAGATACGCAGTATTTT.

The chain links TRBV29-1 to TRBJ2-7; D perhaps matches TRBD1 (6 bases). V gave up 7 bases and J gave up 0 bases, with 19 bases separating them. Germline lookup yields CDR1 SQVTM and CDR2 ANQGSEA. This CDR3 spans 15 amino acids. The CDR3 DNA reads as TGCAGCGCCTCGAGTCCGGGACACCTCTCCTACGAGCAGTACTTC. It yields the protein CSASSPGHLSYEQYF.

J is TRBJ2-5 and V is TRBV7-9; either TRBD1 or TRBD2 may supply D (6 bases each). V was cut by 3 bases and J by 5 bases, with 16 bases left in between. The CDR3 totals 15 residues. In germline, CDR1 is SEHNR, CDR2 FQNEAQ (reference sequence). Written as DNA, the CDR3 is TGTGCCAGCAGCTTCGGGGACATCCGGGGGGAGACCCAGTACTTC. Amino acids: CASSFGDIRGETQYF.

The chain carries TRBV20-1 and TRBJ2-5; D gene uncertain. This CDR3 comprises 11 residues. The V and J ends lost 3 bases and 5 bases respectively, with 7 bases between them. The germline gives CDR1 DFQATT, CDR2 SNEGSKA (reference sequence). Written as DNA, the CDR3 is TGCAGTGCTAGTCCGAAGGAGACCCAGTACTTC. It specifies CSASPKETQYF.

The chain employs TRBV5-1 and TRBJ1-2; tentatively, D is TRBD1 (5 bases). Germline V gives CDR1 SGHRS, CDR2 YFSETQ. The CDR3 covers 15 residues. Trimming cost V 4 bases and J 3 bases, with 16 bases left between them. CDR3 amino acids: CASSRDPRSDYGYTF. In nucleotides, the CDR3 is TGCGCCAGCAGCAGGGACCCTCGTTCGGACTATGGCTACACCTTC.

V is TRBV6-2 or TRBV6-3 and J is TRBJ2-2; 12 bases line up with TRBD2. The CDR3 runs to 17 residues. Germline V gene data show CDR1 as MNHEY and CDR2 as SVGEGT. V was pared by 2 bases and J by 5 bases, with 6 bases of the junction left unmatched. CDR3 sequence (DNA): TGTGCCAGCAGTTACCCTAGCGGGGGGGCAGATACCGGGGAGCTGTTTTTT. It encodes CASSYPSGGADTGELFF.

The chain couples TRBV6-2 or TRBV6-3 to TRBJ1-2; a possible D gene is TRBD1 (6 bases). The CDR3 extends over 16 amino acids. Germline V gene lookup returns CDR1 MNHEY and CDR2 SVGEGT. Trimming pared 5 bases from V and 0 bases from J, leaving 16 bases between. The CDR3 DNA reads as TGTGCCAGCAGTCGCGGACAGACCTTATCTAACTATGGCTACACCTTC. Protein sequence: CASSRGQTLSNYGYTF.

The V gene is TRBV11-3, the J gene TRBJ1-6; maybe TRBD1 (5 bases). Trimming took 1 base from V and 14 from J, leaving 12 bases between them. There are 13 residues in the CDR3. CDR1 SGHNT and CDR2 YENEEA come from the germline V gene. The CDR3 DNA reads TGTGCCAGCAGCTTAGGAGCGGGACGGGCCCTCCACTTT. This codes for CASSLGAGRALHF.